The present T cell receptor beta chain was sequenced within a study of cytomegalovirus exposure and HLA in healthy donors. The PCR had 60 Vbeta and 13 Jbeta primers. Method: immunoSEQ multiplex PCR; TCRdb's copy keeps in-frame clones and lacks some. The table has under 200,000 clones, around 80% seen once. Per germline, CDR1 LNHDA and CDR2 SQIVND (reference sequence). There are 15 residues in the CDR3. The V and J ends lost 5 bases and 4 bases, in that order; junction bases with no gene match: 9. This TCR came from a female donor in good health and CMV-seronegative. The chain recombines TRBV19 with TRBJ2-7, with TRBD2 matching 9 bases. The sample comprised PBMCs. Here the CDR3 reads CASSSGTSGRYEQYF. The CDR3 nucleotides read TGTGCCAGTAGTTCCGGAACTAGCGGGCGGTACGAGCAGTACTTC.